These 16 T cell receptor beta chains came from one sample sequenced in a study of glioma-infiltrating T cells. Amplification of TCR alpha and beta CDR3 regions from RNA used iRepertoire nested multiplex PCR. TCRdb processed the multiplex PCR reads anew with MiXCR; each CDR3 protein has one entry. This sample has some 130,000 distinct CDR3 sequences, with 24% found just once. Material for sequencing was glioma tissue, nonneoplastic brain tissue, or PBMCs (not recorded which). These receptor sequences come from a human donor with low-grade glioma or glioblastoma, undergoing nonglioma brain surgery, or in good health (not recorded which).

As regards this clonotype: The junction departs from germline at one end; a sequencing error may be responsible. The chain uses TRBV12-3 or TRBV12-4 and TRBJ2-5; tentative D call: TRBD1 (7 bases). CDR3 length equals 13 residues. As DNA, the CDR3 is TGTGCCAGCAGGCGGAGGGGGCTTGAGACCCAGAACTTC. Translation: CASRRRGLETQNF.

The chain uses TRBV28 and TRBJ2-7; 8 positions match TRBD2. Germline V CDR1 and CDR2: MDHEN, SYDVKM. The length of the CDR3 is 15 residues. The ends lost 5 bases at V and 1 base at J; junction bases unmatched: 7. The CDR3 DNA is TGTGCCAGCAGTGGGGCGGGGGGTGGTTCCTACGAGCAGTACGTC. Translating it yields CASSGAGGGSYEQYV.

Notes on this clonotype: At one end the junction does not follow the germline gene, possibly because of a read error. The chain joins TRBV2 to TRBJ2-3, with D perhaps matching TRBD2 (5 bases). The CDR3 is made up of 15 amino acids. Germline-derived CDR1 and CDR2 are SNHLY and FYNNEI. The CDR3 nucleotides are TGTGCCAGCAGTGAAGATCTAGCAAGCACAGTTACGCAGTATTTT. Its protein is CASSEDLASTVTQYF.

The CDR3, as DNA: TGTGCCAGCACCCGCGGGCGGGGGGCCCCCTACAATGAGCAGTTCTTC. It codes for CASTRGRGAPYNEQFF. V usage is TRBV9 and J usage is TRBJ2-1; 8 bases match TRBD2. The CDR3 covers 16 residues. In germline, CDR1 is SGDLS, CDR2 YYNGEE. V was clipped by 6 bases and J by 2 bases; unmatched bases: 10.

The chain combines TRBV5-1 with TRBJ1-1, with 7 bases aligning to TRBD1. V was pared by 4 bases and J by 5 bases, with 17 bases of the junction left unmatched. The CDR3 totals 17 residues. Germline V gene sequence: CDR1 SGHRS, CDR2 YFSETQ. The CDR3, as DNA: TGCGCCAGCAGCACCCTTGGCCAGACGACAGGGCGAACTGAAGCTTTCTTT. Its translation: CASSTLGQTTGRTEAFF.

In the case of this clonotype: This could be a read error, since a much larger clone is one nucleotide away. Written as DNA, the CDR3 is TGTGCCACCAGTGTTGCAGAAACACTGAACACTGAAGCTTTCTTT. Translating it yields CATSVAETLNTEAFF. This chain uses TRBV24-1 with TRBJ1-1, with D unresolved. Germline assignment: CDR1 KGHDR and CDR2 SFDVKD. The CDR3 is made up of 15 amino acids. Trimming shortened V by 5 bases and J by 0 bases, and 12 bases separated the two germline ends.

This clonotype was picked up a small number of times. V is TRBV6-1 and J is TRBJ1-3; 7 nucleotides match TRBD1. Germline assignment: CDR1 MNHNS and CDR2 SASEGT. V trimming: 5 bases; J trimming: 0 bases; junction bases outside the gene matches: 4. This CDR3 has 15 residues. CDR3 amino acids: CASSRGTVSGNTIYF. CDR3 in DNA: TGTGCCAGCAGTCGCGGGACAGTCTCTGGAAACACCATATATTTT.

This clonotype was observed at least ten times. J is TRBJ2-1 and V is TRBV12-3 or TRBV12-4; D is perhaps TRBD1 (5 bases). V was clipped by 0 bases and J by 0 bases, with 6 bases between them. CDR3 length: 15 residues. CDR3 coding DNA: TGTGCCAGCAGTTTAGCAGGGGTCTCCTACAATGAGCAGTTCTTC. Its translation is CASSLAGVSYNEQFF.

CDR3 DNA sequence: TGTGCCAGCAGTGAAGCTCGGGTGGACAGGCGCACAGATACGCAGTATTTT. It codes for CASSEARVDRRTDTQYF. The J gene is TRBJ2-3, the V gene TRBV2, with 7 bases lining up with TRBD1. The CDR3 sequence is 17 residues long. V dropped 0 bases and J dropped 1; count of bases not matched to a gene: 7. Per germline, CDR1 SNHLY and CDR2 FYNNEI.

This clonotype was observed at least ten times. V is TRBV20-1 and J is TRBJ1-5; a possible D gene is TRBD1 (6 bases). Germline CDR1 and CDR2: DFQATT and SNEGSKA (reference sequence). Trimming removed 1 base from V and 6 bases from J, with 13 bases in between. The CDR3 runs 14 residues. CDR3 coding DNA: TGCAGTGCTAGAGCTCGGGGGCCGGTTCAGCCCCAGCATTTT. Encoded protein: CSARARGPVQPQHF.

This clonotype was observed a handful of times. The rearrangement joins TRBV19 to TRBJ1-1; a possible D gene is TRBD1 (6 bases). V was clipped by 0 bases and J by 4 bases, with 9 bases between them. This CDR3 region has 14 residues. The germline V gene encodes CDR1 LNHDA and CDR2 SQIVND (reference sequence). In nucleotides, the CDR3 is TGTGCCAGTAGTATAGATCGAGGGGGCACTGAAGCTTTCTTT. This encodes CASSIDRGGTEAFF.

This clonotype occurred many times. J is TRBJ2-5 and V is TRBV6-1; TRBD2 agrees at 7 bases. The CDR3 is 13 amino acids. Germline V gene lookup returns CDR1 MNHNS and CDR2 SASEGT. Trimming took 6 bases from V and 2 from J; bases not matched to a gene: 3. The CDR3, as DNA: TGTGCCAGCAGCTGGGGGGGGCAAGAGACCCAGTACTTC. This encodes CASSWGGQETQYF.

A few counts support this clonotype. V and J are TRBV28 and TRBJ2-5, with 8 bases aligning to TRBD2. The CDR3 spans 14 residues. V was pared by 11 bases and J by 0 bases, with 8 bases of the junction left unmatched. Germline lookup yields CDR1 MDHEN and CDR2 SYDVKM. CDR3 DNA sequence: TGTGCCGCTCGTCCGGGGGGGTACCAAGAGACCCAGTACTTC. Residues: CAARPGGYQETQYF.

As concerns this clonotype: Relative to the germline gene, one junction end is altered; a read error may explain this. The chain carries TRBV19 and TRBJ2-6; D unclear. The CDR3 has 16 amino acids. CDR1 and CDR2 (germline): LNHDA, SQIVND (reference sequence). The CDR3 nucleotides are TGTGCCATTAGTATCGGTGGCAGAACTGGGGCCAACGTCCTGACTTTC. Protein: CAISIGGRTGANVLTF.

This clonotype has a handful of counts. The genes are TRBV2 and TRBJ1-2, with TRBD1 as a possible D gene (5 bases). V lost 10 bases to trimming and J lost 2 bases, with 17 bases between them. Per the germline V gene, CDR1 is SNHLY and CDR2 is FYNNEI. This CDR3 has 14 amino acids. The CDR3 loop is CATPRQGLNYGYTF. The CDR3 nucleotides read TGTGCCACCCCACGGCAGGGATTAAACTATGGCTACACCTTC. The variable domain in full, completed from reference TRBV2 and TRBJ1-2, reads EPEVTQTPSHQVTQMGQEVILRCVPISNHLYFYWYRQILGQKVEFLVSFYNNEISEKSEIFDDQFSVERPDGSNFTLKIRSTKLEDSAMYFCATPRQGLNYGYTFGSGTRLTVV.

This clonotype was seen more than once but under ten times. This rearrangement joins TRBV29-1 to TRBJ2-1; 11 bases fit TRBD1. Germline V gene lookup returns CDR1 SQVTM and CDR2 ANQGSEA. V lost 6 bases and J lost 7; bases outside the gene matches: 8. This CDR3 spans 14 amino acids. The CDR3 protein is CSVPGQGATNEQFF. In nucleotides, the CDR3 is TGCAGCGTGCCCGGACAGGGGGCGACGAATGAGCAGTTCTTC.